The 27 T cell receptor beta chains below all came from one sample that was sequenced in a study of blood T cell repertoires in COVID-19. Sequencing used immunoSEQ multiplex PCR; TCRdb keeps in-frame clones, though not all of them. The repertoire consists of tens of thousands of clones, with 86% occurring once and the leading ten covering roughly 30%. The specimen was peripheral blood. The receptors shown here come from a man aged 50-60 years with active or convalescent COVID-19.

The J gene is TRBJ2-1, the V gene TRBV28; 11 positions agree with TRBD1. The CDR3 contains 16 residues. After removal of 6 bases from V and 7 bases from J, the junction contained 11 bases not matched to a gene. Germline V gene sequence: CDR1 MDHEN, CDR2 SYDVKM. The CDR3 region has the DNA TGTGCCAGCAGGGGAACGGACAGGGGGCCTCTTAATGAGCAGTTCTTC. Residues: CASRGTDRGPLNEQFF.

The chain uses TRBV19 and TRBJ2-5; weak D call: TRBD1 (6 bases). The ends were cut back, 3 bases at V and 2 bases at J, with 19 bases in the middle. The CDR3 has 17 amino acids. CDR1 LNHDA and CDR2 SQIVND come from the germline V gene (reference sequence). The CDR3 DNA follows: TGTGCCAGTAGTATTCTTCAGGGGCCGGTGGGGCAAGAGACCCAGTACTTC. Its protein product is CASSILQGPVGQETQYF.

This chain connects TRBV27 to TRBJ2-3; 7 bases are a match to TRBD2. The CDR3 runs 14 residues. V shed 7 bases, J shed 0 bases, and the junction held 4 bases outside the gene matches. Germline CDR1 reads MNHEY; CDR2 reads SMNVEV (reference sequence). The CDR3 here is CASMGLSSTDTQYF. The CDR3 nucleotides read TGTGCCAGCATGGGACTATCTAGCACAGATACGCAGTATTTT.

The chain combines TRBV11-2 with TRBJ2-7, with a weak D call TRBD2 (6 bases). The CDR3 is 14 amino acids. CDR1 and CDR2 (germline): SGHAT, FQNNGV. Deletions cut 3 bases from V and 0 bases from J, with 9 bases between. CDR3 sequence: CASSFGGDSYEQYF. In nucleotides, the CDR3 is TGTGCCAGCAGCTTCGGCGGGGACTCCTACGAGCAGTACTTC.

As to this clone: No DNA is shown, since the ends of the CDR3 on it are uncertain; the CDR3 is the one TCRdb lists. The CDR3 protein is CASSEGLAGRFLETQYF. The chain combines TRBV2 with TRBJ2-5; TRBD2, the table's D call, lacks a check against the DNA. Germline V CDR1 and CDR2: SNHLY, FYNNEI. The CDR3 extends over 17 residues, inclusive of both ends.

The CDR3: CASSVVQGEKLFF. In nucleotides, the CDR3 is TGTGCCAGCAGTGTTGTCCAGGGTGAAAAACTGTTTTTT. The V gene is TRBV2, the J gene TRBJ1-4, with D perhaps matching TRBD1 (5 bases). The CDR3 has 13 residues. Trimming left V 4 bases short and J 7 bases short, with 10 bases between. CDR1 is SNHLY and CDR2 is FYNNEI in the germline V gene.

This sequence joins TRBV5-4 and TRBJ1-2; D is perhaps TRBD1 (6 bases). The V end lost 4 bases, the J end lost 4 bases, and 29 bases lay between the germline ends. This CDR3 region has 19 residues. CDR1 is SGHNT and CDR2 is YYREEE in the germline V gene (reference sequence). CDR3 in amino acids: CASSRTLVVQGLSGYGYTF. Here the CDR3 DNA reads TGTGCCAGCAGCCGTACTCTTGTGGTCCAGGGGCTTTCAGGCTATGGCTACACCTTC.

The chain is built from TRBV28 and TRBJ2-3; the D gene is possibly TRBD2 (6 bases). CDR3 size: 15 residues. The germline V gene encodes CDR1 MDHEN and CDR2 SYDVKM. V lost 2 bases and J 0 bases, leaving 9 bases between the germline ends. The DNA of the CDR3 is TGTGCCAGCAGTTTAGAGGGACTTAGCACAGATACGCAGTATTTT. This sequence encodes CASSLEGLSTDTQYF.

The rearrangement joins TRBV3-1 (or the pseudogene TRBV3-2) to TRBJ1-3; no definite D call. Germline V gene data show CDR1 as LGHDT and CDR2 as YNNKEL (reference sequence). This CDR3 is 13 amino acids long. Trimming removed 4 bases from V and 1 base from J, with 5 bases in between. CDR3 sequence: CASSRVSGNTIYF. The DNA for the CDR3 is TGTGCCAGCAGCCGAGTATCTGGAAACACCATATATTTT.

This clone has just a few counts. The chain employs TRBV19 and TRBJ2-7, with 12 nucleotides matching TRBD2. After removal of 1 base from V and 5 bases from J, the junction contained 3 bases not matched to a gene. CDR3 length: 15 amino acids. The germline V gene encodes CDR1 LNHDA and CDR2 SQIVND (reference sequence). CDR3 nucleotide sequence: TGTGCCAGTAGTATAGGTACTAGCGGGAGGAACGAGCAGTACTTC. Translated: CASSIGTSGRNEQYF. Based on the CDR3 plus reference TRBV19 and TRBJ2-7, the full variable domain is DGGITQSPKYLFRKEGQNVTLSCEQNLNHDAMYWYRQDPGQGLRLIYYSQIVNDFQKGDIAEGYSVSREKKESFPLTVTSAQKNPTAFYLCASSIGTSGRNEQYFGPGTRLTVT.

The table lists this clone with a few counts. This chain connects TRBV14 to TRBJ1-1, with a possible D match to TRBD1 (6 bases). Germline V gene data show CDR1 as SGHDN and CDR2 as FVKESK. Trimming cost V 5 bases and J 0 bases, with 16 bases left between them. This CDR3 contains 16 residues. The DNA for the CDR3 is TGTGCCAGCAGCACACAGGGACTACTCATGAACACTGAAGCTTTCTTT. This gives the protein CASSTQGLLMNTEAFF. Full variable domain (outside the CDR3, taken from reference TRBV14 and TRBJ1-1): EAGVTQFPSHSVIEKGQTVTLRCDPISGHDNLYWYRRVMGKEIKFLLHFVKESKQDESGMPNNRFLAERTGGTYSTLKVQPAELEDSGVYFCASSTQGLLMNTEAFFGQGTRLTVV.

V and J are TRBV6-5 and TRBJ2-5; 8 bases fit TRBD2. Germline values: CDR1 MNHEY, CDR2 SVGAGI. Trimming removed 2 bases from V and 4 bases from J; junction bases left unmatched: 6. This CDR3 region has 15 residues. The CDR3 DNA reads TGTGCCAGCAGTTACCTCGCCCGGGGGGGAGAGACCCAGTACTTC. This codes for CASSYLARGGETQYF.

This clone was observed a single time. The J gene is TRBJ2-5, the V gene TRBV7-2; D unresolved. Germline V gene lookup returns CDR1 SGHTA and CDR2 FQGNSA. V was cut by 3 bases and J by 3 bases, with 5 bases left in between. The length of the CDR3 is 12 residues. CDR3 loop: CASSFYEETQYF. In DNA form, the CDR3 reads TGTGCCAGCAGCTTCTACGAAGAGACCCAGTACTTC.

This sequence joins TRBV30 and TRBJ2-5, with 11 nucleotides matching TRBD1. Germline V gene lookup returns CDR1 GTSNPN and CDR2 SVGIG (reference sequence). The CDR3 sequence is 14 residues long. Trimming cost V 5 bases and J 2 bases; bases outside gene matches: 4. The CDR3 region has the DNA TGTGCCTGGGGGACAGGGGGAAGACAAGAGACCCAGTACTTC. It is translated as CAWGTGGRQETQYF.

The chain is built from TRBV5-4 and TRBJ2-1, with TRBD2 matching over 8 bases. V trimming: 0 bases; J trimming: 0 bases; junction bases outside the gene matches: 2. Looked up from germline, CDR1 is SGHNT and CDR2 is YYREEE (reference sequence). The CDR3 is 16 amino acids. CDR3 DNA: TGTGCCAGCAGCTTGGTACTAGCGGCCTCCTACAATGAGCAGTTCTTC. Amino acid sequence: CASSLVLAASYNEQFF. Supplemented by reference TRBV5-4 and TRBJ2-1, the full variable domain reads ETGVTQSPTHLIKTRGQQVTLRCSSQSGHNTVSWYQQALGQGPQFIFQYYREEENGRGNFPPRFSGLQFPNYSSELNVNALELDDSALYLCASSLVLAASYNEQFFGPGTRLTVL.

The sample holds one count of this clone. This chain joins TRBV19 and TRBJ2-1; 8 bases are shared with TRBD1. The CDR3 spans 15 residues. Losses at the gene ends were 4 bases for V and 8 bases for J; bases not matched to a gene: 10. In germline, CDR1 is LNHDA, CDR2 SQIVND (reference sequence). The CDR3 bases are TGTGCCAGTAGTACAGGGACAGGTGCGGGCGATGAGCAGTTCTTC. It yields the protein CASSTGTGAGDEQFF.

CDR3 DNA: TGTGCCAGTAACGACAGGGGGCAGAGGGATTCAACTAATGAAAAACTGTTTTTT. It translates to CASNDRGQRDSTNEKLFF. The chain joins TRBV19 to TRBJ1-4; 10 bases agree with TRBD1. The trim removed 7 bases at V and 0 bases at J, leaving 11 bases unmatched. CDR1 and CDR2 from the germline V gene are LNHDA and SQIVND (reference sequence). The CDR3 runs 18 residues.

The genes are TRBV20-1 and TRBJ1-1; D may be TRBD1 (6 bases). This CDR3 is 12 amino acids long. V gave up 3 bases and J gave up 4 bases, with 9 bases separating them. Germline-derived CDR1 and CDR2 are DFQATT and SNEGSKA (reference sequence). The CDR3 here is CSASQGFTEAFF. CDR3 DNA sequence: TGCAGTGCTAGTCAGGGGTTCACTGAAGCTTTCTTT.

V and J are TRBV6-5 and TRBJ1-2; TRBD1 aligns across 9 bases. The CDR3 runs to 13 residues. V lost 5 bases, J lost 8 bases, and 6 bases stayed unmatched. Looked up from germline, CDR1 is MNHEY and CDR2 is SVGAGI. The CDR3 bases are TGTGCCAGCAGTCCTAGACAGGGGGGAGGCTACACCTTC. Protein product: CASSPRQGGGYTF.

This chain links TRBV19 with TRBJ1-5, with 10 nucleotides matching TRBD1. The V gene's germline CDR1 is LNHDA and CDR2 SQIVND (reference sequence). The ends lost 7 bases at V and 7 bases at J; junction bases unmatched: 7. CDR3 length: 14 amino acids. Here the CDR3 reads CASTTTGGGQPQHF. The DNA for the CDR3 is TGTGCCAGTACCACGACAGGGGGCGGGCAGCCCCAGCATTTT.

This clone has just a few counts. The rearrangement links TRBV11-3 to TRBJ2-1; 11 bases match TRBD2. Germline assignment: CDR1 SGHNT and CDR2 YENEEA. The CDR3 totals 14 residues. With V trimmed by 5 bases and J by 6 bases, 3 bases remained unmatched. CDR3 amino acids: CASSLAGGANEQFF. DNA of the CDR3: TGTGCCAGCAGCCTAGCGGGAGGTGCCAATGAGCAGTTCTTC. Variable domain in full (rest from reference TRBV11-3 and TRBJ2-1): EAGVVQSPRYKIIEKKQPVAFWCNPISGHNTLYWYLQNLGQGPELLIRYENEEAVDDSQLPKDRFSAERLKGVDSTLKIQPAELGDSAVYLCASSLAGGANEQFFGPGTRLTVL.

The CDR3, as DNA: TGCGCCAGCAGCTTCCAGGCGGGAGGGGCCGCCGGGGAGCTGTTTTTT. Residues: CASSFQAGGAAGELFF. The V gene is TRBV5-1, the J gene TRBJ2-2; TRBD2 matches 9 bases. The CDR3 sequence is 16 residues long. Germline trimming cut 2 bases from V and 6 bases from J; bases unmatched to any gene: 8. Looked up from germline, CDR1 is SGHRS and CDR2 is YFSETQ.

This chain connects TRBV4-2 to TRBJ2-3, with unresolved D. Trimming took 0 bases from V and 2 from J, leaving 6 bases between them. Germline CDR1 is LGHNA and CDR2 is YNFKEQ. The CDR3 loop spans 14 amino acids. The CDR3 here is CASSQDEDTDTQYF. DNA of the CDR3: TGTGCCAGCAGCCAAGATGAGGACACAGATACGCAGTATTTT.

The chain is built from TRBV13 and TRBJ1-1; the match to TRBD1 covers 8 bases. Germline trimming cut 5 bases from V and 0 bases from J; bases unmatched to any gene: 11. Germline V CDR1 and CDR2: PRHDT, FYEKMQ (reference sequence). The CDR3 runs 17 residues. For the CDR3, the DNA is TGTGCCAGCAGCCCTTACCGCGGACAGGGCATGAACACTGAAGCTTTCTTT. Protein: CASSPYRGQGMNTEAFF.

The chain employs TRBV9 and TRBJ1-1; D call uncertain. V was trimmed by 3 bases and J by 0 bases, leaving 9 bases between them. The CDR3 sequence is 14 residues long. Germline CDR1 is SGDLS and CDR2 is YYNGEE. The CDR3 nucleotides read TGTGCCAGCAGCGCACGAAACATGAACACTGAAGCTTTCTTT. Translated, it gives CASSARNMNTEAFF.

V gene TRBV18 combines with J gene TRBJ1-5; tentatively, D is TRBD1 (5 bases). V dropped 3 bases and J dropped 1 base, with 25 bases sitting between them. The CDR3 has 20 amino acids. The germline CDR1 and CDR2 sequences are KGHSH and LQKENI. The CDR3 bases are TGTGCCAGCTCACCGACTACCGGGGGGGGAGCGGCTGCGAGCAATCAGCCCCAGCATTTT. This codes for CASSPTTGGGAAASNQPQHF. Complete variable domain (other parts from reference TRBV18 and TRBJ1-5): NAGVMQNPRHLVRRRGQEARLRCSPMKGHSHVYWYRQLPEEGLKFMVYLQKENIIDESGMPKERFSAEFPKEGPSILRIQQVVRGDSAAYFCASSPTTGGGAAASNQPQHFGDGTRLSIL.

In its sample, this clone was seen a few times. This chain uses TRBV2 with TRBJ1-1; 7 positions match TRBD1. This CDR3 comprises 15 residues. Germline CDR1 and CDR2: SNHLY and FYNNEI. Trimming cost V 5 bases and J 0 bases; bases outside gene matches: 6. CDR3 DNA sequence: TGTGCCAGCAGTATCTCGACAGGGTTGAACACTGAAGCTTTCTTT. Its translation: CASSISTGLNTEAFF.